The present TCR beta chain was sequenced within a study of radiotherapy plus CTLA-4 blockade in lung cancer. Clones were read by immunoSEQ multiplex PCR, and TCRdb kept only the in-frame ones, dropping some. The data show some 73,000 clones, around 80% seen once. The germline CDR1 and CDR2 sequences are MDHEN and SYDVKM. This CDR3 comprises 17 residues. Trimming left V 3 bases short and J 3 bases short, with 20 bases between. The specimen was peripheral blood, collected from a patient treated with radiotherapy plus ipilimumab. The chain uses TRBV28 and TRBJ1-2; D perhaps matches TRBD1 (6 bases). The source is a human donor with non-small cell lung cancer who had stable disease on radiotherapy plus ipilimumab. CDR3 protein: CASSFEWGWTVDYGYTF. In nucleotides, the CDR3 is TGTGCCAGCAGTTTTGAGTGGGGGTGGACAGTGGACTATGGCTACACCTTC.